This T cell receptor (beta chain) derives from a study of blood T cell repertoires in COVID-19. Looking at the study overall: Samples of COVID-19 (acute and convalescent) were obtained from the United States, Italy and Spain. T cells, B-cell-depleted T cells, or PBMCs provided the cDNA or gDNA that served as material.

Original data processing: Cell counts per sample came from amplifying reference gene primers. Using immunoSEQ multiplex PCR, the repertoire was profiled, and TCRdb retains in-frame clones only, with some absent. For V, J and clone size, that table is used; D and trimming come from the DNA. The repertoire holds about 240,000 clones, with approximately 90% as singletons. Per germline, CDR1 SEHNR and CDR2 FQNEAQ (reference sequence). The length of the CDR3 is 17 residues. The ends were cut back, 1 base at V and 3 bases at J, with 13 bases in the middle. The sample consisted of peripheral blood. The receptor comes from a man in his sixties who had recovered from COVID-19. This chain joins TRBV7-9 and TRBJ1-6, with D hard to call. The CDR3 region has the DNA TGTGCCAGCAGCTTAGAGGAGAACCACCACTATAATTCACCCCTCCACTTT. Its protein product is CASSLEENHHYNSPLHF.